This T cell receptor (beta chain) was profiled in a study of cytomegalovirus exposure and HLA in healthy donors. Study in general: Among the roughly 400 genotyped donors, 65% to 90% were placed in the Caucasian-associated ancestry cluster.

Study-level findings and limits: An analysis done earlier found most TCR beta V segments productive about 87% or about 30% of the time.

Concerning this clone itself: Antigen specificity is unknown.

V lost 2 bases and J 0 bases, leaving 14 bases between the germline ends. This CDR3 spans 16 amino acids. Germline assignment: CDR1 GTSNPN and CDR2 SVGIG (reference sequence). A multiplex PCR was run with 60 Vbeta primers and 13 Jbeta primers. Original processing methods: As a later analysis found, there were 80 million to 90 million unique TCR beta chains, of which roughly 11 million were shared. TCRdb keeps only in-frame clones here, not all; method: immunoSEQ multiplex PCR. V and J calls and clone size are those listed in that table; D and trimming were worked out from the DNA. The sample lists 90,000 or so clones; roughly four fifths were seen once.

Sequencing used PBMCs. The sequence was obtained from a man aged 30 to 45 in good health and CMV-seropositive. The chain carries TRBV30 and TRBJ1-3; D unclear. DNA of the CDR3: TGTGCCTGGAGTTCACCCGGAGACTACTCTGGAAACACCATATATTTT. Translation gives CAWSSPGDYSGNTIYF.